The 10 T cell receptor beta chains below all came from one sample that was sequenced in a study of blood T cells in healthy people across ages. Sample-barcoded 5' priming and a J-beta primer mix drove a second PCR of about 7 to 11 cycles. TCRdb reprocessed the 5' RACE reads with MiXCR, giving one entry per CDR3 protein. The profile shows 760,000 or so distinct CDR3 sequences, 20% to 25% of them singletons. These records were also assigned to another study, of T cells of mothers and their children.

Sequencing used blood. These receptors were collected from a boy aged 5-17 years in good health.

V usage is TRBV20-1 and J usage is TRBJ2-7; D not certain. CDR1 is DFQATT and CDR2 is SNEGSKA in the germline V gene (reference sequence). Trimming removed 6 bases from V and 2 bases from J, with 14 bases in between. The CDR3 consists of 13 residues. The CDR3 sequence is CSATVRLAYEQYF. For the CDR3, the DNA is TGCAGTGCCACGGTCCGGTTAGCCTACGAGCAGTACTTC.

CDR3 sequence: CASSYRRDRASFDEKLFF. DNA of the CDR3: TGTGCCAGCAGTTACCGCCGGGACAGGGCCTCTTTTGATGAAAAACTGTTTTTT. This rearrangement joins TRBV6-5 to TRBJ1-4; TRBD1 matches 9 bases. CDR1 and CDR2 from the germline V gene are MNHEY and SVGAGI. Germline trimming cut 2 bases from V and 6 bases from J; bases unmatched to any gene: 13. The CDR3 covers 18 residues.

This sequence joins TRBV2 and TRBJ2-5; D may be TRBD2 (6 bases). CDR1 is SNHLY, CDR2 FYNNEI, per germline. The V end was cut by 7 bases, the J end by 0 bases, with 15 bases between. CDR3 length: 15 amino acids. As DNA, the CDR3 is TGTGCCAGCACCTTCATCCGGGGGAACCAAGAGACCCAGTACTTC. It encodes CASTFIRGNQETQYF.

J is TRBJ2-5 and V is TRBV3-1; TRBD2 is a possible D gene (5 bases). Near its end, the DNA agrees better with TRBJ2-1, so the J call may be wrong. In germline, CDR1 is LGHDT, CDR2 YNNKEL (reference sequence). This CDR3 is 12 amino acids long. CDR3 sequence (DNA): TGTGCCAGCAGCCAACGGACTCCTGAGCAGTTCTTC. Amino acid sequence: CASSQRTPEQFF.

This clonotype turned up a few times. The chain combines TRBV28 with TRBJ2-7, with D perhaps matching TRBD2 (6 bases). The CDR3 is 14 residues long. Germline loops: CDR1 MDHEN, CDR2 SYDVKM. V was clipped by 7 bases and J by 4 bases, with 17 bases between them. The chain's CDR3 is CASMGRESNYEQYF. In DNA, the CDR3 is TGTGCCAGCATGGGACGGGAGAGCAATTACGAGCAGTACTTC.

This rearrangement joins TRBV20-1 to TRBJ2-5; D unresolved. CDR1 and CDR2 (germline): DFQATT, SNEGSKA (reference sequence). V lost 5 bases to trimming and J lost 0 bases, with 16 bases between them. The CDR3 has 15 amino acids. The CDR3: CSALESLQYQETQYF. For the CDR3, the DNA is TGCAGTGCTTTAGAATCACTTCAGTACCAAGAGACCCAGTACTTC.

The chain uses TRBV12-3 or TRBV12-4 and TRBJ2-1, with D hard to call. This CDR3 contains 13 residues. V lost 6 bases to trimming and J lost 4 bases, with 10 bases between them. CDR3 in amino acids: CASRDIDYNEQFF. The CDR3 coding sequence is TGTGCCAGCAGAGATATAGATTACAATGAGCAGTTCTTC.

V and J are TRBV19 and TRBJ2-5; 8 bases match TRBD2. The J call could be wrong; TRBJ2-7 is a better fit for the DNA end. This CDR3 region has 13 residues. The germline V gene has CDR1 LNHDA and CDR2 SQIVND (reference sequence). The CDR3 loop is CASSNAGGVEQYF. Written as DNA, the CDR3 is TGTGCCAGTAGTAACGCGGGGGGAGTCGAGCAGTACTTC.

This clonotype came up a few times. The rearrangement links TRBV20-1 to TRBJ2-5; TRBD2 aligns across 8 bases. The CDR3 is 14 residues long. CDR1 is DFQATT, CDR2 SNEGSKA, per germline (reference sequence). Trimming cost V 5 bases and J 7 bases; bases outside gene matches: 12. The CDR3 bases are TGCAGTGCTGCCCCTGGCGGGGGGCTAGGGACCCAGTACTTC. This translates into CSAAPGGGLGTQYF.

This chain uses TRBV7-9 with TRBJ1-4, with unresolved D. This CDR3 has 15 residues. Germline V gives CDR1 SEHNR, CDR2 FQNEAQ (reference sequence). The ends were cut back, 4 bases at V and 8 bases at J, with 17 bases in the middle. CDR3 sequence reads: CASSSSPLAGEKLFF. CDR3 bases: TGTGCCAGCAGCTCCTCGCCACTCGCGGGGGAAAAACTGTTTTTT.